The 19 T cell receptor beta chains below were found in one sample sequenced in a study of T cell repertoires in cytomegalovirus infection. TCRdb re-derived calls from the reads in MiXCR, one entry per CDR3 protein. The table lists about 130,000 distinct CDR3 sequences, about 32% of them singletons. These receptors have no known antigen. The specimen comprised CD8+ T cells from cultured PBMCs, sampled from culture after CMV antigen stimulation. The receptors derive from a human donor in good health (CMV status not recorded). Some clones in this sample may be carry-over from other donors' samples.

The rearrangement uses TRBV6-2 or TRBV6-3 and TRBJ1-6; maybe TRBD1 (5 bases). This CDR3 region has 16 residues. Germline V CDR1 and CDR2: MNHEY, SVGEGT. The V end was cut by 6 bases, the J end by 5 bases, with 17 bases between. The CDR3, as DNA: TGTGCCAGCAGCCAGACAGTGCAGAGAAATAATTCACCCCTCCACTTT. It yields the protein CASSQTVQRNNSPLHF.

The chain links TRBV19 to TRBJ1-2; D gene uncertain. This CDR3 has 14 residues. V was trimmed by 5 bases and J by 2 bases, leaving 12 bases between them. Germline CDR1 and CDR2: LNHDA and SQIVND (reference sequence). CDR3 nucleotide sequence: TGTGCCAGTAGTCCGACGGCCCAGAACTATGGCTACACCTTC. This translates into CASSPTAQNYGYTF.

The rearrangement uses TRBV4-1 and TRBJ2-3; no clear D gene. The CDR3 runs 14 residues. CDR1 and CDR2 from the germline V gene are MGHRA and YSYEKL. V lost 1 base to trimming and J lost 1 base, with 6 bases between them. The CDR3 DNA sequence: TGCGCCAGCAGCCAAGCCCCAGGCACAGATACGCAGTATTTT. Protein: CASSQAPGTDTQYF.

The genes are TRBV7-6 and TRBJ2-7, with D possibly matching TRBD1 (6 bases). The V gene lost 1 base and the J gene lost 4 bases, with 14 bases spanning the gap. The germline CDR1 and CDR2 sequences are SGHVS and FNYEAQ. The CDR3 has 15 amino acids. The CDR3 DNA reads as TGTGCCAGCAGCTTAGGTGGGGCAGGGGTTTACGAGCAGTACTTC. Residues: CASSLGGAGVYEQYF.

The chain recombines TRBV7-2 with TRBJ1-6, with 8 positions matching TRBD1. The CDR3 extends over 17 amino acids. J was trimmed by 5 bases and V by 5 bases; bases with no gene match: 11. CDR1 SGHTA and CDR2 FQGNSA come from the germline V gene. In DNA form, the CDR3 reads TGTGCCAGCAGCCACACGTTACAGGGGGGAAATAATTCACCCCTCCACTTT. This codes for CASSHTLQGGNNSPLHF. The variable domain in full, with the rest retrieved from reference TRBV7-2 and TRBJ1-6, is GAGVSQSPSNKVTEKGKDVELRCDPISGHTALYWYRQSLGQGLEFLIYFQGNSAPDKSGLPSDRFSAERTGGSVSTLTIQRTQQEDSAVYLCASSHTLQGGNNSPLHFGNGTRLTVT.

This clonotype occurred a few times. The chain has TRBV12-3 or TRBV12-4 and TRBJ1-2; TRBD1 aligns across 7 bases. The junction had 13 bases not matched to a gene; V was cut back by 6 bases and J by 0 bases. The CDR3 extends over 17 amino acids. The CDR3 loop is CASSNRTGRYSNYGYTF. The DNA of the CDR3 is TGTGCCAGCAGCAATCGGACAGGCCGCTACTCTAACTATGGCTACACCTTC.

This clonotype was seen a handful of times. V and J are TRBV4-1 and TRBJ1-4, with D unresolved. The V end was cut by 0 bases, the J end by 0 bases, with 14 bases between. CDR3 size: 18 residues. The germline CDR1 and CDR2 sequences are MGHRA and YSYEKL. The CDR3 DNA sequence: TGCGCCAGCAGCCAAGAAGCGCTTCTAGTTGCAACTAATGAAAAACTGTTTTTT. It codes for CASSQEALLVATNEKLFF.

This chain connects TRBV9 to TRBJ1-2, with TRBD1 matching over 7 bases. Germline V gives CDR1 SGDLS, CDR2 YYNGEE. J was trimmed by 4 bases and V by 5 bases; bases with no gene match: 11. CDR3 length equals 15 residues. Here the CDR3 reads CASSYTDRAGYGYTF. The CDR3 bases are TGTGCCAGCAGTTACACCGACAGGGCGGGCTATGGCTACACCTTC. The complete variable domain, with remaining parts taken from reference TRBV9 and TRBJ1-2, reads DSGVTQTPKHLITATGQRVTLRCSPRSGDLSVYWYQQSLDQGLQFLIQYYNGEERAKGNILERFSAQQFPDLHSELNLSSLELGDSALYFCASSYTDRAGYGYTFGSGTRLTVV.

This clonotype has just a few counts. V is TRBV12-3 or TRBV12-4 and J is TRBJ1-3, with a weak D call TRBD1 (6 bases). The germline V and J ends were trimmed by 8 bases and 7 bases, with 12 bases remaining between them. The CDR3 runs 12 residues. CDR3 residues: CASLTGYNTIYF. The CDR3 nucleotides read TGTGCCAGCTTAACAGGGTACAACACCATATATTTT.

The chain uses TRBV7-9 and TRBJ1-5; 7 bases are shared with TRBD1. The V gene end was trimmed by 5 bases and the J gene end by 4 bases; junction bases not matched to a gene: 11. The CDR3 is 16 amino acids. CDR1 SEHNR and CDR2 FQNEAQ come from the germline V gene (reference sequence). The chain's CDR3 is CASSTNRQGGNQPQHF. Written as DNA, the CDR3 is TGTGCCAGCAGCACCAACAGACAGGGTGGTAATCAGCCCCAGCATTTT. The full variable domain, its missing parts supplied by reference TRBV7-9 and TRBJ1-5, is DTGVSQNPRHKITKRGQNVTFRCDPISEHNRLYWYRQTLGQGPEFLTYFQNEAQLEKSRLLSDRFSAERPKGSFSTLEIQRTEQGDSAMYLCASSTNRQGGNQPQHFGDGTRLSIL.

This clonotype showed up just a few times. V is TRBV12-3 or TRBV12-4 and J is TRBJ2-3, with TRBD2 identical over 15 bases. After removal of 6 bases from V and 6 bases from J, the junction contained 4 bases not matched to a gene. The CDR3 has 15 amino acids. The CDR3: CASRDGLAGGDTQYF. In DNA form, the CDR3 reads TGTGCCAGCAGAGACGGACTAGCGGGGGGGGATACGCAGTATTTT.

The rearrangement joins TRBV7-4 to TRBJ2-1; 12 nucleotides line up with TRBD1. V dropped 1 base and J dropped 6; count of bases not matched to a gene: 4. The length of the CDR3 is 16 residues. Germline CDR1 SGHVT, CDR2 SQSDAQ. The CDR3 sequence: CASSLEGTGGRNEQFF. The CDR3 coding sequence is TGTGCCAGCAGCTTAGAAGGGACAGGGGGCCGCAATGAGCAGTTCTTC. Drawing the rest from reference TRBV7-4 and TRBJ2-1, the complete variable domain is GAGVSQSPRYKVAKRGRDVALRCDSISGHVTLYWYRQTLGQGSEVLTYSQSDAQRDKSGRPSGRFSAERPERSVSTLKIQRTEQGDSAVYLCASSLEGTGGRNEQFFGPGTRLTVL.

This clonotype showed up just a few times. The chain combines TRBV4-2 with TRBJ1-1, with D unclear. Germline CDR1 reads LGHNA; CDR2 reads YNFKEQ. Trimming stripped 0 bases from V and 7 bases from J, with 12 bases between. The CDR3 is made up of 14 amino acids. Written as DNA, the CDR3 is TGTGCCAGCAGCCAAGATCGGACGGGCTATGAAGCTTTCTTT. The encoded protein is CASSQDRTGYEAFF.

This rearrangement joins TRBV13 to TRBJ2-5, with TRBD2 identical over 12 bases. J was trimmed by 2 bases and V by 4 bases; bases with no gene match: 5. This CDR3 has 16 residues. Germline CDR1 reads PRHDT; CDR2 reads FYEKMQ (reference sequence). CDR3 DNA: TGTGCCAGCAGCTCCCTAGCGGGGGGGCATCAAGAGACCCAGTACTTC. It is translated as CASSSLAGGHQETQYF.

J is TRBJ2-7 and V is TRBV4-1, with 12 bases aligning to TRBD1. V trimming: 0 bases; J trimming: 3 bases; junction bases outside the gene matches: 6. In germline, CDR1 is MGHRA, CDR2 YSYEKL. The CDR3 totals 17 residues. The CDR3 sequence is CASSQDGTGGDYYEQYF. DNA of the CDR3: TGCGCCAGCAGCCAAGATGGGACAGGGGGCGATTACTACGAGCAGTACTTC.

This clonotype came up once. CDR3 residues: CASSLAPGDYNEQFF. The CDR3 nucleotides are TGCGCCAGCAGCTTGGCGCCAGGCGACTACAATGAGCAGTTCTTC. The chain joins TRBV5-1 to TRBJ2-1; D gene uncertain. The CDR3 totals 15 residues. Germline V CDR1 and CDR2: SGHRS, YFSETQ. V dropped 0 bases and J dropped 3 bases, with 10 bases sitting between them.

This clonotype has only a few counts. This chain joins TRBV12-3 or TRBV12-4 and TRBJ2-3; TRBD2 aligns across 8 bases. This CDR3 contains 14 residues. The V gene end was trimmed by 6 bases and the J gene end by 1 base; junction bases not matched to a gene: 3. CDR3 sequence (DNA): TGTGCCAGCAGCCGAGCGGGGGGCACAGATACGCAGTATTTT. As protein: CASSRAGGTDTQYF.

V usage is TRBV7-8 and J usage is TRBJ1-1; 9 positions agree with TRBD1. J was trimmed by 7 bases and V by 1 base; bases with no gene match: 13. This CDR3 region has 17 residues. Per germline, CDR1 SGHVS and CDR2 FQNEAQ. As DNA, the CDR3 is TGTGCCAGCAGCTTAGGGGACAGGGTGTCAGTAGGTCTTGAAGCTTTCTTT. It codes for CASSLGDRVSVGLEAFF. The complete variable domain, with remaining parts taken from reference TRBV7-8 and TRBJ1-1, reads GAGVSQSPRYKVAKRGQDVALRCDPISGHVSLFWYQQALGQGPEFLTYFQNEAQLDKSGLPSDRFFAERPEGSVSTLKIQRTQQEDSAVYLCASSLGDRVSVGLEAFFGQGTRLTVV.

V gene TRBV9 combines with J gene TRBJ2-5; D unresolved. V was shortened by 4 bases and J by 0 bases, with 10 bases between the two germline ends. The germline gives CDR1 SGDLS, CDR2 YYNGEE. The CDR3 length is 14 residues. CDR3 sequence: CASSQDTNQETQYF. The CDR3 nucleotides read TGTGCCAGCAGCCAAGACACCAACCAAGAGACCCAGTACTTC.